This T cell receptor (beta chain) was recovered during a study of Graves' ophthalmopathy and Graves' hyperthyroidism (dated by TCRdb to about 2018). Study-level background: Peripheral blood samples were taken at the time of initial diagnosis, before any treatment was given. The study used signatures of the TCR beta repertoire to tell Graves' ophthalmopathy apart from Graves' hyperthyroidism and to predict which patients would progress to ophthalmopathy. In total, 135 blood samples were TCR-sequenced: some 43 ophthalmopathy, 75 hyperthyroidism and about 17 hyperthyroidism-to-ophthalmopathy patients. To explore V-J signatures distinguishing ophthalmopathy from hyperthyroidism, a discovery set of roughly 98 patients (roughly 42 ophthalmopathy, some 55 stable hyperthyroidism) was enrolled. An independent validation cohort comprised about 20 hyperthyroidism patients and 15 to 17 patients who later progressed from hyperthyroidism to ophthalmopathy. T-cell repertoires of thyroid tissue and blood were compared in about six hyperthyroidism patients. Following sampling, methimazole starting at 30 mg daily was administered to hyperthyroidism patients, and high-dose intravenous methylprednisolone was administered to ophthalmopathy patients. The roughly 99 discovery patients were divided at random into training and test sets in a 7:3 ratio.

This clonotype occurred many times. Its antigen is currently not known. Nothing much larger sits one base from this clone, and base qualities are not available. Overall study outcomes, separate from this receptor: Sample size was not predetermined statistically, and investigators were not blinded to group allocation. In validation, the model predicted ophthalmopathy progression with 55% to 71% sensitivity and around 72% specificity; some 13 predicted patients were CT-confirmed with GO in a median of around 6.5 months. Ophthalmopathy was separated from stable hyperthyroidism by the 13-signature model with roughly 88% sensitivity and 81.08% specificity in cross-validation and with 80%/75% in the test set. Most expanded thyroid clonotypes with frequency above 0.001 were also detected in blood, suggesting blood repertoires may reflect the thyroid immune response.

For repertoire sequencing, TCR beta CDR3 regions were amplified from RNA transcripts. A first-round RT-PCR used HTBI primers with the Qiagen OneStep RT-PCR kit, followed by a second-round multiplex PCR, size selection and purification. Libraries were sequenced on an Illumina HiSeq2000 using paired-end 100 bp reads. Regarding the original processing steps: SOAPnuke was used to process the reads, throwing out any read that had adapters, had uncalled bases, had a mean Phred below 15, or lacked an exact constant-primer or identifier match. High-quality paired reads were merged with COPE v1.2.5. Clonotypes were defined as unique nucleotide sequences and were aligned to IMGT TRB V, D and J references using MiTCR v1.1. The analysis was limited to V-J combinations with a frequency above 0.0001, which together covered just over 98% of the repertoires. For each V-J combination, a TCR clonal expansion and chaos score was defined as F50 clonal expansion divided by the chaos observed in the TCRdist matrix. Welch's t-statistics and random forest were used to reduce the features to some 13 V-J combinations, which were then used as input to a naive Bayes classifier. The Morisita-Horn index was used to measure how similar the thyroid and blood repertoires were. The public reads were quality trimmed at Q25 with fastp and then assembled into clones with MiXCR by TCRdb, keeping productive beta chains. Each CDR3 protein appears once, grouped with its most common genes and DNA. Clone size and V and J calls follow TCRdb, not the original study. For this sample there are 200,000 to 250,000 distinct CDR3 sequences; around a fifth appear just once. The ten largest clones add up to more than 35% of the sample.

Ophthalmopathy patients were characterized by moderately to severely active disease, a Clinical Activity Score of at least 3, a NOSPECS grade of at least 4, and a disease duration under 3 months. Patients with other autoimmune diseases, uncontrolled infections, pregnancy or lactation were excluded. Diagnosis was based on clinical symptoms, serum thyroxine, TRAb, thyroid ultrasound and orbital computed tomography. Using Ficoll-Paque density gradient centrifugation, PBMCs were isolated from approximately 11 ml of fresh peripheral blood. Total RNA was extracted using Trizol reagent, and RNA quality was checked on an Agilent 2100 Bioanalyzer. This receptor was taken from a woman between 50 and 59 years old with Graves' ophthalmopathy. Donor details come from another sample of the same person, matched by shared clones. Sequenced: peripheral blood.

The nucleotide sequence reads as follows: TGTGCCAGCAGCGCCTCCCTGGGGAGCGGCGGCTACACCTTC. This codes for CASSASLGSGGYTF. Here the chain combines TRBV6-1 and TRBJ1-2; the D gene lacks a confident call. From its cysteine to its phenylalanine, the CDR3 spans 14 amino acids. Only the CDR3 part of the read is kept: 42 bases, read in frame from the first base. Trimming removed 6 bases from V and 8 bases from J, leaving 19 bases between the germline ends. CDR1 and CDR2 (MNHNS, SASEGT) derive from the germline V gene.